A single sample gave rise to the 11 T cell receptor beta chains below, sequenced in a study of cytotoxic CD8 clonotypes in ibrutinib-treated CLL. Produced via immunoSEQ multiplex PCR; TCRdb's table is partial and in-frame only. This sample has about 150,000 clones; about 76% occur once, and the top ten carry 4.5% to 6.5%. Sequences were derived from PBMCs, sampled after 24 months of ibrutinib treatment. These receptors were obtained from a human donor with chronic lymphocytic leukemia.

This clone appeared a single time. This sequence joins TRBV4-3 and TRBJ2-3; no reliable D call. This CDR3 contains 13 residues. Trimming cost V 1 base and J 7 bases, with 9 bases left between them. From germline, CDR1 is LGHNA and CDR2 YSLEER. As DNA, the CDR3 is TGCGCCAGCAGCCAAGGCCAGGAAAATACGCAGTATTTT. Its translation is CASSQGQENTQYF.

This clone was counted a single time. The CDR3 DNA sequence: TGTGCCATCAGTGTAAGGCAGAACACTGAAGCTTTCTTT. Translated: CAISVRQNTEAFF. This sequence joins TRBV10-3 and TRBJ1-1, with D uncertain. This CDR3 spans 13 amino acids. The germline gives CDR1 ENHRY, CDR2 SYGVKD. The V end was cut by 4 bases, the J end by 1 base, with 7 bases between.

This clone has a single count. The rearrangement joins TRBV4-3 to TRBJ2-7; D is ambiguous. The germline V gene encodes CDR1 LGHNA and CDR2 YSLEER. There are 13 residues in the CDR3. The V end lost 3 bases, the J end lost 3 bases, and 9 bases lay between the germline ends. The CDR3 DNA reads TGCGCCAGCAGCCACGGACCCTTCTACGAGCAGTACTTC. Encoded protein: CASSHGPFYEQYF.

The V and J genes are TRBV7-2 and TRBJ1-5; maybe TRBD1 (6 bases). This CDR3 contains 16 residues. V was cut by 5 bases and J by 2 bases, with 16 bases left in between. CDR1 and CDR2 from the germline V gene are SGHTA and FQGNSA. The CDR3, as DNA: TGTGCCAGCAGCCCAAGCACAGGGCTAGGCAATCAGCCCCAGCATTTT. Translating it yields CASSPSTGLGNQPQHF.

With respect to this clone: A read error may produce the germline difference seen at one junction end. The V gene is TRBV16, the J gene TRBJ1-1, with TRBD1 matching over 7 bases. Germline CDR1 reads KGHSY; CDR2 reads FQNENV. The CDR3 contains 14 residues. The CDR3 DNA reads TGTGCCGGCAGAGCGGGACAGACAAACACTGAAGCTTTCTTT. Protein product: CAGRAGQTNTEAFF.

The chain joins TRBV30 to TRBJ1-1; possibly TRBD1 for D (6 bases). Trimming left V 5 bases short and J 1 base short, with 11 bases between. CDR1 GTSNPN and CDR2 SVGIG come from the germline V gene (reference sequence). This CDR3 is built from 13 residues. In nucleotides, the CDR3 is TGTGCCTGGGACCGGGGGGCGAACACTGAAGCTTTCTTT. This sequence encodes CAWDRGANTEAFF. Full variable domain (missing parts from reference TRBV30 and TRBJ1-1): SQTIHQWPATLVQPVGSPLSLECTVEGTSNPNLYWYRQAAGRGLQLLFYSVGIGQISSEVPQNLSASRPQDRQFILSSKKLLLSDSGFYLCAWDRGANTEAFFGQGTRLTVV.

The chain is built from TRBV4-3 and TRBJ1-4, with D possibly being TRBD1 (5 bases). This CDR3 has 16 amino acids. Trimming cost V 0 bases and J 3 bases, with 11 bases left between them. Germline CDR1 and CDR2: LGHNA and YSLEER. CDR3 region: CASSQDGGGSNEKLFF. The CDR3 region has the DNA TGCGCCAGCAGCCAAGACGGGGGGGGATCTAATGAAAAACTGTTTTTT.

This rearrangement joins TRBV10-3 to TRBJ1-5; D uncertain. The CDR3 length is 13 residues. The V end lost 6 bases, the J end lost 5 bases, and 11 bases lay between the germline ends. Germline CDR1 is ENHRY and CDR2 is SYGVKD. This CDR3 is CAIREVFDQPQHF. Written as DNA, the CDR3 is TGTGCCATCAGAGAAGTTTTCGATCAGCCCCAGCATTTT.

The CDR3 DNA sequence: TGTGCCAGCAGCTTGGTCGGGACGTCCCAGTTCTTC. Its translation is CASSLVGTSQFF. The chain has TRBV5-6 and TRBJ2-1; the D gene could be TRBD1 or TRBD2 (5 bases each). V gave up 0 bases and J gave up 13 bases, with 11 bases separating them. CDR3 size: 12 residues. Germline CDR1 is SGHDT and CDR2 is YYEEEE.

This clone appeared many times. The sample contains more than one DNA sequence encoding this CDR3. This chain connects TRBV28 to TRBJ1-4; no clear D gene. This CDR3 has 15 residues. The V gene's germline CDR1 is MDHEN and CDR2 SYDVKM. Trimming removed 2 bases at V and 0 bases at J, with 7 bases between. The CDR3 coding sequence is TGTGCCAGCAGTTTAGGCGGCGCAACTAATGAAAAACTGTTTTTT. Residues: CASSLGGATNEKLFF.

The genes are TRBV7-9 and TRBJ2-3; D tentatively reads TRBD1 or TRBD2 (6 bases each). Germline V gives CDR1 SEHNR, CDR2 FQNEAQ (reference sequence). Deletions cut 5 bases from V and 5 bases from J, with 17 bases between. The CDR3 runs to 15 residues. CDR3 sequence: CASSLLTGGIDTQYF. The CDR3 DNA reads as TGTGCCAGCAGCCTGCTAACCGGGGGCATAGATACGCAGTATTTT.